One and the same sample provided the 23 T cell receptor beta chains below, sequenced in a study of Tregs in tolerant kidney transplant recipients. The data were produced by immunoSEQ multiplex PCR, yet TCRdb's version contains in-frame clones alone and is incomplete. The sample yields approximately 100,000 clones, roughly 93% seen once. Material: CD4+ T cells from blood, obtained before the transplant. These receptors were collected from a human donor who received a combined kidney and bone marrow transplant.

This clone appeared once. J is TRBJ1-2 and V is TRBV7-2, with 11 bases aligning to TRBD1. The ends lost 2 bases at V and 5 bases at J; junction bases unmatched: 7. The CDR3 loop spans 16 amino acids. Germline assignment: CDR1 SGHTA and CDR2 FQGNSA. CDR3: CASSLRTGGAFYGYTF. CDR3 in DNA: TGTGCCAGCAGCTTAAGGACAGGGGGCGCATTTTATGGCTACACCTTC.

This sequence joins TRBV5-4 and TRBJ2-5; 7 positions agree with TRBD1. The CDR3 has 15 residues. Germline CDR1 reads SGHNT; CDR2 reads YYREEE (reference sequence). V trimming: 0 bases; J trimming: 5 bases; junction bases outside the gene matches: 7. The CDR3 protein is CASSLAGGPGETQYF. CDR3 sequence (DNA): TGTGCCAGCAGCTTGGCAGGGGGTCCAGGGGAGACCCAGTACTTC.

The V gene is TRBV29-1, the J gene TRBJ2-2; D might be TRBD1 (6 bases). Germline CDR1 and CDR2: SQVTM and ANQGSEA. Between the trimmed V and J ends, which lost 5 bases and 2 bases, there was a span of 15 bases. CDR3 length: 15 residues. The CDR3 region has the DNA TGCAGCGTTCGAACCGGGACATCCAACACCGGGGAGCTGTTTTTT. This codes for CSVRTGTSNTGELFF.

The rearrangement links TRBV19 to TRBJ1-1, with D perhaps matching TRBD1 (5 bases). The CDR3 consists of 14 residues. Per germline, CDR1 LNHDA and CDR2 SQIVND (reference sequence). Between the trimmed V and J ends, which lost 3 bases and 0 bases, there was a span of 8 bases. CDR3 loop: CASSINRMNTEAFF. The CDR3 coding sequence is TGTGCCAGTAGTATCAACAGGATGAACACTGAAGCTTTCTTT.

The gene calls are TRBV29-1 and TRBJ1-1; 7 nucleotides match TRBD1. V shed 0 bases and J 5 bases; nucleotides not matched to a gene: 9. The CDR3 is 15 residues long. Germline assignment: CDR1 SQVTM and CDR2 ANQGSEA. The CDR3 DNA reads TGCAGCGTTGAAGACGCCCGACAGGGTATGACTGAAGCTTTCTTT. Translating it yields CSVEDARQGMTEAFF.

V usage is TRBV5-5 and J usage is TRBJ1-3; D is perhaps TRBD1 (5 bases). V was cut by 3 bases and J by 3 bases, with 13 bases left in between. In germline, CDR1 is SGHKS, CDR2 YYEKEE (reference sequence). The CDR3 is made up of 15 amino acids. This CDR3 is CASSYVGGFGNTIYF. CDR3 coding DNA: TGTGCCAGCAGCTACGTGGGGGGGTTTGGAAACACCATATATTTT.

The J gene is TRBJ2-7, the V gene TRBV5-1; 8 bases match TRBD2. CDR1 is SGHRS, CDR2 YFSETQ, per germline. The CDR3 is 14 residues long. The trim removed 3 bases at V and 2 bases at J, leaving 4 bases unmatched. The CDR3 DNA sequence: TGCGCCAGCAGCTCCGGGCGGGGGGCCTACGAGCAGTACTTC. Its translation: CASSSGRGAYEQYF.

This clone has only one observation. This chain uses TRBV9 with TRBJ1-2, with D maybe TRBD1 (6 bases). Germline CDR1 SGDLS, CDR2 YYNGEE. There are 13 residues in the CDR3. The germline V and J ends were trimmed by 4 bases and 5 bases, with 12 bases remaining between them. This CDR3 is CASSPGRGYGYTF. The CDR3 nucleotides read TGTGCCAGCAGCCCTGGGAGGGGGTATGGCTACACCTTC.

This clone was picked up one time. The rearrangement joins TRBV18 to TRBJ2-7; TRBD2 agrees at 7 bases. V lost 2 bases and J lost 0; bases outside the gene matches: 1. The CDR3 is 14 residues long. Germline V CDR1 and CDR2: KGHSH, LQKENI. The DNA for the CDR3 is TGTGCCAGCTCACCAAGGACTAGCTCCTACGAGCAGTACTTC. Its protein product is CASSPRTSSYEQYF.

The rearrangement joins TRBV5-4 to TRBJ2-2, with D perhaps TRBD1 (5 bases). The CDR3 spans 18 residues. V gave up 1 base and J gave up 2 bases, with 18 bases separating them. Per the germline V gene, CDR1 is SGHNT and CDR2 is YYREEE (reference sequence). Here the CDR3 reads CASSLRRGHRLNTGELFF. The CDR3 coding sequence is TGTGCCAGCAGCTTGCGCCGTGGACACCGGCTTAACACCGGGGAGCTGTTTTTT.

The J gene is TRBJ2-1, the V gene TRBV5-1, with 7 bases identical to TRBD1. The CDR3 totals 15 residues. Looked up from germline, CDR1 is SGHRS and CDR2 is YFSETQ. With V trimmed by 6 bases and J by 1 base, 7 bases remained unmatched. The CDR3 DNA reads TGCGCCAGCACGCCCAGGGACAGATCCTACAATGAGCAGTTCTTC. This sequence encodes CASTPRDRSYNEQFF.

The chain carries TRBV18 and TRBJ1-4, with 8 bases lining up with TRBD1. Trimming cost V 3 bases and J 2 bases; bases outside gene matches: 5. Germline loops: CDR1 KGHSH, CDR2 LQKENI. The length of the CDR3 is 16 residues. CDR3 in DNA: TGTGCCAGCTCACCCGCAGGGGGCGTCACTAATGAAAAACTGTTTTTT. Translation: CASSPAGGVTNEKLFF.

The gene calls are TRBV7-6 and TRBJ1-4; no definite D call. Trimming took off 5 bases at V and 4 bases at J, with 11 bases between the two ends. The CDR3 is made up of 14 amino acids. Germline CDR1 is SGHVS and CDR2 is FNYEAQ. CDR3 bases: TGTGCCAGCAGCCGTCACGGGAATAATGAAAAACTGTTTTTT. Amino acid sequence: CASSRHGNNEKLFF.

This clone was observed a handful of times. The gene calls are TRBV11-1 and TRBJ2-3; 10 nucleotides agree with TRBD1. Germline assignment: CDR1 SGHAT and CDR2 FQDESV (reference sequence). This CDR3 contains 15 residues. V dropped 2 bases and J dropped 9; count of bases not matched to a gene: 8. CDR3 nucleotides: TGTGCCAGCAGCTTAAGGGACAGGGGCGTGGGGACGCAGTATTTT. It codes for CASSLRDRGVGTQYF.

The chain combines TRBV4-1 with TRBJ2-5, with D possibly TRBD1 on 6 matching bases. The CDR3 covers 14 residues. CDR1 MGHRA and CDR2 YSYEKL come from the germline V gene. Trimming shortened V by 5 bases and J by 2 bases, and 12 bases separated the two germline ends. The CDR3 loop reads CASSDGTTQETQYF. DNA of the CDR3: TGCGCCAGCAGCGACGGGACAACTCAAGAGACCCAGTACTTC.

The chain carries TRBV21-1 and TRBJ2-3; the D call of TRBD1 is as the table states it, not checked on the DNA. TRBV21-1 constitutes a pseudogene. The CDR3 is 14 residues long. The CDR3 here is CASRGQGDTDTQYF. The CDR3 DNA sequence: TGTGCCAGCAGGGGACAGGGAGACACAGATACGCAGTATTTT.

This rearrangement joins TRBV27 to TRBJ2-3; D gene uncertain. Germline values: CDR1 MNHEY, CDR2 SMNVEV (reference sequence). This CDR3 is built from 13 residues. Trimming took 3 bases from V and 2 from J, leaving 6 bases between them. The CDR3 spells CASSFYNTDTQYF. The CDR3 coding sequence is TGTGCCAGCAGTTTTTACAACACAGATACGCAGTATTTT.

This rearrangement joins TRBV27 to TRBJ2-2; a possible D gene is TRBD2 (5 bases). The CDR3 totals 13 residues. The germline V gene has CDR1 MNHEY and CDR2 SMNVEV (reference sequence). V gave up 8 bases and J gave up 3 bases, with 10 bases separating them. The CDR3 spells CASALGYTGELFF. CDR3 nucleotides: TGTGCCAGCGCACTAGGTTACACCGGGGAGCTGTTTTTT.

CDR3 coding DNA: TGTGCCAGCAGTCTAGGGGACAGGGCGGGCTATGGCTACACCTTC. The encoded protein is CASSLGDRAGYGYTF. The V gene is TRBV7-2, the J gene TRBJ1-2; 9 nucleotides align to TRBD1. Germline CDR1 and CDR2: SGHTA and FQGNSA. This CDR3 comprises 15 residues. The ends lost 6 bases at V and 4 bases at J; junction bases unmatched: 9.

The chain's CDR3 is CASSPRTAVYGYTF. CDR3 nucleotide sequence: TGTGCCAGCAGCCCCCGGACAGCCGTGTATGGCTACACCTTC. The chain uses TRBV9 and TRBJ1-2, with a possible D match to TRBD1 (6 bases). There are 14 residues in the CDR3. The V gene lost 4 bases and the J gene lost 5 bases, with 15 bases spanning the gap. Germline V CDR1 and CDR2: SGDLS, YYNGEE.

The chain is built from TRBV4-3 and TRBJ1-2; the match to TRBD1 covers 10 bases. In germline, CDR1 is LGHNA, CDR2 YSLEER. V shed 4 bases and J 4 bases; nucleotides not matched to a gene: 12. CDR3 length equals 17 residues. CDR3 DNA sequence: TGCGCCAGCAGCCTATTCGGCGGGACAGGGGAAGGCTATGGCTACACCTTC. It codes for CASSLFGGTGEGYGYTF.

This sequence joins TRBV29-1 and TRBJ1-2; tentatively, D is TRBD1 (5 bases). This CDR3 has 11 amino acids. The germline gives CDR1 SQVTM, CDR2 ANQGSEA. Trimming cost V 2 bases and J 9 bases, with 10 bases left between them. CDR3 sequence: CSVESRASYTF. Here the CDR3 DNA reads TGCAGCGTTGAATCCAGGGCAAGCTACACCTTC.

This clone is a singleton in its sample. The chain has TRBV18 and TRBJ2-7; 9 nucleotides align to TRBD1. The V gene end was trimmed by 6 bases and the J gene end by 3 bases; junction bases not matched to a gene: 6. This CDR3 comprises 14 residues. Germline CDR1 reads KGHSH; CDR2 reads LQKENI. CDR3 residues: CASSKGDRDYEQYF. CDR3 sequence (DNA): TGTGCCAGCTCCAAAGGGGACAGGGACTACGAGCAGTACTTC.